The 9 T cell receptor beta chains below come from one sample, sequenced in a study of blood T cell repertoires in COVID-19. Profiling relied on immunoSEQ multiplex PCR, and the TCRdb table lists in-frame clones only, not all of them. The sample yields roughly 200,000 clones, roughly 86% seen once. Sequencing was performed on PBMCs or T cells enriched from blood (not recorded which). The receptors were sampled from a man younger than 30 with acute COVID-19.

The chain carries TRBV11-3 and TRBJ2-7; perhaps TRBD1 as D (6 bases). Per the germline V gene, CDR1 is SGHNT and CDR2 is YENEEA. The V end was cut by 5 bases, the J end by 1 base, with 15 bases between. This CDR3 contains 15 residues. The CDR3 DNA is TGTGCCAGCAGCCTGCGTGGGGACACTTCCTACGAGCAGTACTTC. Translated, it gives CASSLRGDTSYEQYF. Supplemented by reference TRBV11-3 and TRBJ2-7, the full variable domain reads EAGVVQSPRYKIIEKKQPVAFWCNPISGHNTLYWYLQNLGQGPELLIRYENEEAVDDSQLPKDRFSAERLKGVDSTLKIQPAELGDSAVYLCASSLRGDTSYEQYFGPGTRLTVT.

The chain couples TRBV28 to TRBJ2-7, with 8 nucleotides matching TRBD2. CDR1 and CDR2 (germline): MDHEN, SYDVKM. This CDR3 is built from 15 residues. Unmatched junction bases numbered 9, after V lost 3 bases and J lost 5 bases. The CDR3 sequence is CASSFMSGRADEQYF. The CDR3 nucleotides are TGTGCCAGCAGTTTCATGTCCGGGAGGGCCGACGAGCAGTACTTC. The whole variable domain, remainder taken from reference TRBV28 and TRBJ2-7, is DVKVTQSSRYLVKRTGEKVFLECVQDMDHENMFWYRQDPGLGLRLIYFSYDVKMKEKGDIPEGYSVSREKKERFSLILESASTNQTSMYLCASSFMSGRADEQYFGPGTRLTVT.

This clone was found a few times. The chain recombines TRBV5-1 with TRBJ1-1; 10 nucleotides line up with TRBD1. The CDR3 loop spans 17 amino acids. V shed 4 bases and J 1 base; nucleotides not matched to a gene: 10. CDR1 SGHRS and CDR2 YFSETQ come from the germline V gene. The CDR3 here is CASSTRDRGVANTEAFF. The DNA for the CDR3 is TGCGCCAGCAGCACCCGGGACAGGGGAGTGGCGAACACTGAAGCTTTCTTT.

The J gene is TRBJ2-2, the V gene TRBV7-6; 7 bases agree with TRBD1. The germline V gene has CDR1 SGHVS and CDR2 FNYEAQ. This CDR3 has 14 residues. Unmatched junction bases numbered 0, after V lost 4 bases and J lost 1 base. CDR3 in amino acids: CASSSGGNTGELFF. CDR3 nucleotide sequence: TGTGCCAGCAGCTCAGGGGGGAACACCGGGGAGCTGTTTTTT.

The V and J genes are TRBV10-1 and TRBJ2-1; 8 nucleotides match TRBD1. V trimming: 6 bases; J trimming: 5 bases; junction bases outside the gene matches: 6. This CDR3 has 14 amino acids. From germline, CDR1 is WNHNN and CDR2 SYGVQD (reference sequence). CDR3 amino acids: CASRGGQANNEQFF. CDR3 bases: TGCGCCAGCAGGGGGGGACAGGCCAACAATGAGCAGTTCTTC.

The chain recombines TRBV28 with TRBJ2-1, with D possibly TRBD2 on 5 matching bases. The CDR3 is 14 amino acids. The germline gives CDR1 MDHEN, CDR2 SYDVKM. Trimming removed 5 bases from V and 2 bases from J, with 10 bases in between. In nucleotides, the CDR3 is TGTGCCAGCAGTCCGAGGAGGACCTACAATGAGCAGTTCTTC. Its translation is CASSPRRTYNEQFF.

This clone was counted a single time. The V call is TRBV10-2, the J call TRBJ2-7; 7 bases line up with TRBD2. This CDR3 is built from 14 residues. V lost 8 bases, J lost 0 bases, and 7 bases stayed unmatched. CDR1 is WSHSY and CDR2 is SAAADI in the germline V gene. The CDR3 here is CASRSRDYSYEQYF. CDR3 DNA sequence: TGCGCCAGCCGGAGCCGGGACTACTCCTACGAGCAGTACTTC.

This clone was seen just once. The rearrangement uses TRBV4-1 and TRBJ1-4, with unresolved D. The CDR3 is made up of 14 amino acids. Trimming removed 5 bases from V and 4 bases from J, with 11 bases in between. Looked up from germline, CDR1 is MGHRA and CDR2 is YSYEKL. CDR3 sequence reads: CASSLDTSNEKLFF. CDR3 bases: TGCGCCAGCAGCTTAGACACGAGTAATGAAAAACTGTTTTTT.

V usage is TRBV20-1 and J usage is TRBJ2-7; a weak D match, TRBD2 (5 bases). The ends were cut back, 3 bases at V and 0 bases at J, with 18 bases in the middle. This CDR3 is built from 16 residues. Germline-derived CDR1 and CDR2 are DFQATT and SNEGSKA (reference sequence). CDR3 region: CSASPPWGVSSYEQYF. The CDR3 DNA reads TGCAGTGCTAGTCCCCCATGGGGAGTCAGCTCCTACGAGCAGTACTTC.